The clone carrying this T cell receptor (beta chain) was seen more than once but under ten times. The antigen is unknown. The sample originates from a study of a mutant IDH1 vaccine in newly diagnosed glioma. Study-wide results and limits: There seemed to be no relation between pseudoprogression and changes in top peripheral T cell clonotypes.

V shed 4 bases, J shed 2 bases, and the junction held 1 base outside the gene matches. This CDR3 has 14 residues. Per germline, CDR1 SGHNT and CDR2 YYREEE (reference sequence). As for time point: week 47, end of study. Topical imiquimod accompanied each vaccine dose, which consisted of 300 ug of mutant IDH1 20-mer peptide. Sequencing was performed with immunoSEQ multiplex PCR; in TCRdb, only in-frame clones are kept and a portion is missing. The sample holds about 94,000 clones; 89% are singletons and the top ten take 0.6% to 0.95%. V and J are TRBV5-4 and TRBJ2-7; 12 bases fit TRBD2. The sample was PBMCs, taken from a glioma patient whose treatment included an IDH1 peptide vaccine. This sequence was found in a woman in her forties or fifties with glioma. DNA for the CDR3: TGTGCCAGCAGCCGGACTAGCGGGGCCTACGAGCAGTACTTC. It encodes CASSRTSGAYEQYF.